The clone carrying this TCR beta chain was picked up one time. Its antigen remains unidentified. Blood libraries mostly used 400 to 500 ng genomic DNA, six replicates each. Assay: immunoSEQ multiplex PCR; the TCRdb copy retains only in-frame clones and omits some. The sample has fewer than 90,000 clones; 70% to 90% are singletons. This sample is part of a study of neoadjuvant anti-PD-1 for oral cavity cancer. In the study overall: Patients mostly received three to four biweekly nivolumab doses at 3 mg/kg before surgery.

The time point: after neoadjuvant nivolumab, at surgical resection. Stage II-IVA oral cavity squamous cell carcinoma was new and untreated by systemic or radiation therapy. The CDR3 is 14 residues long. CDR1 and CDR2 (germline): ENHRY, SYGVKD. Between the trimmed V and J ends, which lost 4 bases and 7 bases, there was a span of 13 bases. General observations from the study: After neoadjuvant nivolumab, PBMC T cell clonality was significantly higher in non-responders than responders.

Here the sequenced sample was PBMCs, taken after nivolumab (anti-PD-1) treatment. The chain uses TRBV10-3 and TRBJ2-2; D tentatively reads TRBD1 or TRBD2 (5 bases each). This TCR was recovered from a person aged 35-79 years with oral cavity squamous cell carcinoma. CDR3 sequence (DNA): TGTGCCATCAGTGTGGGGACCCTCTTCGGGGAGCTGTTTTTT. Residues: CAISVGTLFGELFF.